The next 18 T cell receptor beta chains were all read from a single sample in a study of T cells expressing NK-cell markers. TCRdb re-analyzed the 5' RACE reads; it lists each CDR3 protein once, without DNA. This listing includes approximately 550,000 distinct CDR3 sequences. Sequenced input: blood T cells: a sorted CD56 or NKG2C T cell subset, CD4+ or CD8+ T cells, or bulk PBMC T cells (not recorded which). These receptors were taken from a man aged 18 to 30 in good health.

This rearrangement joins TRBV7-9 to TRBJ1-4; with no DNA, the TCRdb D assignment of TRBD1 cannot be verified. The CDR3 has 16 residues. CDR1 is SEHNR and CDR2 is FQNEAQ in the germline V gene (reference sequence). CDR3 region: CASSPGTTKTNEKLFF.

The rearrangement joins TRBV27 to TRBJ2-1; TCRdb returns TRBD2, unconfirmable since there is no DNA. Germline V gene lookup returns CDR1 MNHEY and CDR2 SMNVEV (reference sequence). The CDR3 extends over 16 amino acids. The CDR3 sequence is CASSRTSISSYNEQFF.

The rearrangement uses TRBV10-2 and TRBJ2-2; absent DNA, TCRdb's TRBD1 call cannot be checked. Germline V gives CDR1 WSHSY, CDR2 SAAADI. This CDR3 contains 16 residues. This CDR3 is CASSERLGPGTGELFF.

The V and J genes are TRBV6-5 and TRBJ1-3. CDR3 length equals 16 residues. The germline gives CDR1 MNHEY, CDR2 SVGAGI. CDR3 amino acids: CASFSSGGPSGNTIYF.

V and J are TRBV20-1 and TRBJ2-3; the TCRdb D gene call, TRBD1, has no DNA to confirm it. The CDR3 is 16 residues long. Germline-derived CDR1 and CDR2 are DFQATT and SNEGSKA (reference sequence). CDR3: CSAPSRERSRADTQYF.

The chain joins TRBV2 to TRBJ2-3; TCRdb selects TRBD2, and the lack of DNA leaves this call unchecked. The CDR3 totals 16 residues. The V gene's germline CDR1 is SNHLY and CDR2 FYNNEI. The CDR3 here is CASKPTHLRGIDTQYF.

The chain joins TRBV5-1 to TRBJ1-5. Germline CDR1 and CDR2: SGHRS and YFSETQ. CDR3 length equals 16 residues. This CDR3 reads CASSSGLDWGNQPQHF.

The chain is built from TRBV25-1 and TRBJ2-6. The CDR3 runs to 14 residues. Germline assignment: CDR1 MGHDK and CDR2 SYGVNS. CDR3 residues: CASGLSSGANVLTF.

The chain is built from TRBV5-1 and TRBJ1-2; TCRdb names TRBD1, which stays unverified in the absence of DNA. The CDR3 is made up of 17 amino acids. Looked up from germline, CDR1 is SGHRS and CDR2 is YFSETQ. CDR3: CASSAGSYNQNNYGYTF.

The chain has TRBV20-1 and TRBJ1-4. The CDR3 runs 16 residues. Looked up from germline, CDR1 is DFQATT and CDR2 is SNEGSKA (reference sequence). CDR3 region: CSARASGSTPNEKLFF.

This rearrangement joins TRBV3-1 to TRBJ2-5; the TRBD1 assignment by TCRdb is unverifiable without DNA. The CDR3 runs to 14 residues. The germline V gene has CDR1 LGHDT and CDR2 YNNKEL (reference sequence). The CDR3 protein is CASSPEVTGETQYF.

The J gene is TRBJ2-1, the V gene TRBV20-1. CDR3 length: 11 amino acids. Germline V gene data show CDR1 as DFQATT and CDR2 as SNEGSKA (reference sequence). CDR3 in amino acids: CSARGGGSKFF.

The chain employs TRBV7-9 and TRBJ2-1; TCRdb's D call, TRBD1, is unchecked because there is no DNA. This CDR3 spans 14 amino acids. CDR1 is SEHNR, CDR2 FQNEAQ, per germline (reference sequence). The CDR3 reads CASSGRGQANEQFF.

V is TRBV14 and J is TRBJ2-1; TCRdb returns TRBD1, unconfirmable since there is no DNA. The CDR3 covers 15 residues. Looked up from germline, CDR1 is SGHDN and CDR2 is FVKESK. The CDR3 spells CASSRAGNSYNEQFF.

V gene TRBV7-3 combines with J gene TRBJ1-1; absent DNA, TCRdb's TRBD1 call cannot be checked. The CDR3 is made up of 15 amino acids. Germline CDR1 and CDR2: SGHTA and FQGTGA. This chain's CDR3 is CASSLSGGTNTEAFF.

The gene calls are TRBV5-1 and TRBJ2-5; the D call from TCRdb, TRBD1, cannot be confirmed without DNA. This CDR3 has 17 residues. The germline gives CDR1 SGHRS, CDR2 YFSETQ. CDR3 region: CASSLGRRDRHQETQYF.

The V gene is TRBV7-9, the J gene TRBJ2-7; no DNA is available, so the TRBD2 call from TCRdb remains unchecked. This CDR3 is 17 amino acids long. CDR1 is SEHNR and CDR2 is FQNEAQ in the germline V gene (reference sequence). The CDR3 protein is CASSQGPERGDSYEQYF. The entire variable domain, with the rest obtained from reference TRBV7-9 and TRBJ2-7, is as follows: DTGVSQNPRHKITKRGQNVTFRCDPISEHNRLYWYRQTLGQGPEFLTYFQNEAQLEKSRLLSDRFSAERPKGSFSTLEIQRTEQGDSAMYLCASSQGPERGDSYEQYFGPGTRLTVT.

V is TRBV5-6 and J is TRBJ2-1; TCRdb reports TRBD2, a call that lacks DNA to check it against. The CDR3 spans 11 residues. CDR1 and CDR2 from the germline V gene are SGHDT and YYEEEE. CDR3 in amino acids: CASRRGGEQFF.